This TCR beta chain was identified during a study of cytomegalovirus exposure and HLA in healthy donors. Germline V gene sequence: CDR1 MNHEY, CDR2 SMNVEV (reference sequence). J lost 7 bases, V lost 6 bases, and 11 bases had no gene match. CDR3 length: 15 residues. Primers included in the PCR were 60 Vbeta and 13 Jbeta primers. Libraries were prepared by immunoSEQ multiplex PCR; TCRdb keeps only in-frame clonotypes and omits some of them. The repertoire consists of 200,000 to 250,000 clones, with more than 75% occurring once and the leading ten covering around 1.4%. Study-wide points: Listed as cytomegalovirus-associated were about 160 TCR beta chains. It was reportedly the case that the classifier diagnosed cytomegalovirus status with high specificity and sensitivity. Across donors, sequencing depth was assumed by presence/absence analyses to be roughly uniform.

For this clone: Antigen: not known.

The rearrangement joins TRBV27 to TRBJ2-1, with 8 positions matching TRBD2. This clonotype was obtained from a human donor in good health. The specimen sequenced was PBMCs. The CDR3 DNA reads TGTGCCAGCAGGGGGGACTCAGCGGGAGTAAATGAGCAGTTCTTC. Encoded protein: CASRGDSAGVNEQFF.